One and the same sample provided the 32 T cell receptor beta chains below, sequenced in a study of cytomegalovirus exposure and HLA in healthy donors. Primers for the PCR totalled 60 Vbeta and 13 Jbeta. Sequenced by immunoSEQ multiplex PCR; TCRdb stores in-frame clones only, minus some. The sample yields about 150,000 clones, about four fifths seen once. Sequencing input: PBMCs. The source of these receptors is a woman aged 45-65 years in good health and CMV-seropositive.

V is TRBV6-1 and J is TRBJ1-2; 7 bases match TRBD1. Germline V gives CDR1 MNHNS, CDR2 SASEGT. The CDR3 is 14 amino acids. With 7 bases clipped from V and 6 bases from J, the junction kept 11 bases outside the gene matches. CDR3 sequence: CASTQEVTGDGYTF. CDR3 DNA sequence: TGTGCCAGCACTCAAGAGGTTACAGGGGATGGCTACACCTTC.

The V call is TRBV7-2, the J call TRBJ2-7; 9 bases are shared with TRBD1. Germline values: CDR1 SGHTA, CDR2 FQGNSA. This CDR3 has 14 amino acids. The junction had 7 bases not matched to a gene; V was cut back by 6 bases and J by 4 bases. The CDR3: CASRSTGQGYEQYF. The CDR3 DNA is TGTGCCAGCAGATCAACGGGACAGGGATACGAGCAGTACTTC.

This clone has a single count. The V call is TRBV14, the J call TRBJ2-1, with TRBD2 identical over 7 bases. V lost 5 bases and J lost 14; bases outside the gene matches: 9. The germline V gene encodes CDR1 SGHDN and CDR2 FVKESK. This CDR3 comprises 12 residues. CDR3 protein: CASSGYGGFEFF. The CDR3 region has the DNA TGTGCCAGCAGCGGGTACGGGGGGTTTGAGTTCTTC.

The rearrangement uses TRBV9 and TRBJ2-7; TRBD1 agrees at 8 bases. The CDR3 consists of 15 residues. J lost 6 bases, V lost 3 bases, and 11 bases had no gene match. The germline CDR1 and CDR2 sequences are SGDLS and YYNGEE. This CDR3 is CASSAGQGMGGEQYF. The CDR3 DNA reads as TGTGCCAGCAGCGCCGGACAGGGAATGGGGGGCGAGCAGTACTTC.

V is TRBV7-8 and J is TRBJ2-5, with D perhaps matching TRBD2 (6 bases). CDR3 size: 16 residues. In germline, CDR1 is SGHVS, CDR2 FQNEAQ. Between the trimmed V and J ends, which lost 5 bases and 3 bases, there was a span of 19 bases. The CDR3, as DNA: TGTGCCAGCAGCGCCAGGGTTGCGGGAATGAAAGAGACCCAGTACTTC. Its translation: CASSARVAGMKETQYF.

This clone appeared a few times. V gene TRBV5-3 combines with J gene TRBJ1-4; D is undetermined. TRBV5-3 carries the ORF label, with uncertain function. Trimming left V 4 bases short and J 4 bases short, with 11 bases between. The CDR3 totals 14 residues. The CDR3 protein is CARSLREVNEKLFF. The CDR3 coding sequence is TGTGCCAGAAGCCTCCGGGAGGTTAATGAAAAACTGTTTTTT.

This rearrangement joins TRBV5-1 to TRBJ2-7; 9 bases align to TRBD1. J lost 3 bases, V lost 4 bases, and 8 bases had no gene match. In germline, CDR1 is SGHRS, CDR2 YFSETQ. CDR3 length: 15 amino acids. CDR3 residues: CASSQTGTGYYEQYF. The CDR3 DNA reads TGCGCCAGCAGCCAGACCGGGACAGGGTACTACGAGCAGTACTTC.

CDR3 residues: CSVEKGSTNTGELFF. The CDR3 DNA reads as TGCAGCGTTGAAAAGGGGTCCACAAACACCGGGGAGCTGTTTTTT. The rearrangement uses TRBV29-1 and TRBJ2-2, with D perhaps TRBD1 (5 bases). The CDR3 has 15 residues. The V gene lost 2 bases and the J gene lost 2 bases, with 12 bases spanning the gap. Germline CDR1 reads SQVTM; CDR2 reads ANQGSEA.

The genes are TRBV19 and TRBJ2-7; 9 bases fit TRBD1. V was pared by 3 bases and J by 7 bases, with 7 bases of the junction left unmatched. From germline, CDR1 is LNHDA and CDR2 SQIVND (reference sequence). This CDR3 contains 14 residues. The CDR3 is CASSIPTGGGEQYF. The CDR3 nucleotides read TGTGCCAGTAGTATCCCCACAGGGGGCGGGGAGCAGTACTTC. The variable domain in full, with the rest retrieved from reference TRBV19 and TRBJ2-7, is DGGITQSPKYLFRKEGQNVTLSCEQNLNHDAMYWYRQDPGQGLRLIYYSQIVNDFQKGDIAEGYSVSREKKESFPLTVTSAQKNPTAFYLCASSIPTGGGEQYFGPGTRLTVT.

The chain has TRBV11-3 and TRBJ2-7; possible D gene TRBD1, 5 bases. Trimming left V 4 bases short and J 3 bases short, with 19 bases between. CDR3 length equals 16 residues. The germline CDR1 and CDR2 sequences are SGHNT and YENEEA. CDR3 sequence reads: CASSSTTTGNFYEQYF. CDR3 sequence (DNA): TGTGCCAGCAGCTCAACGACAACAGGAAACTTCTACGAGCAGTACTTC.

CDR3 region: CAWRQFTDTQYF. CDR3 nucleotides: TGTGCCTGGAGACAGTTCACAGATACGCAGTATTTT. The chain has TRBV30 and TRBJ2-3; no reliable D call. Germline lookup yields CDR1 GTSNPN and CDR2 SVGIG (reference sequence). There are 12 residues in the CDR3. Trimming took 3 bases from V and 2 from J, leaving 6 bases between them.

The chain uses TRBV5-1 and TRBJ2-3, with D maybe TRBD2 (5 bases). This CDR3 is built from 14 residues. Germline CDR1 reads SGHRS; CDR2 reads YFSETQ. Between the trimmed V and J ends, which lost 0 bases and 0 bases, there was a span of 5 bases. The CDR3 region is CASSLAGSTDTQYF. The CDR3 DNA reads TGCGCCAGCAGCTTGGCGGGGAGCACAGATACGCAGTATTTT.

V gene TRBV7-2 combines with J gene TRBJ1-1; D unresolved. The CDR3 contains 16 residues. V was pared by 4 bases and J by 1 base, with 16 bases between. The germline V gene has CDR1 SGHTA and CDR2 FQGNSA. In nucleotides, the CDR3 is TGTGCCAGCAGCTGGGCGCCCCCGGGAACGAACACTGAAGCTTTCTTT. This gives the protein CASSWAPPGTNTEAFF.

This clone occurred once. The J gene is TRBJ2-2, the V gene TRBV7-9; 9 bases are shared with TRBD1. The germline gives CDR1 SEHNR, CDR2 FQNEAQ (reference sequence). This CDR3 has 16 amino acids. Unmatched junction bases numbered 10, after V lost 8 bases and J lost 3 bases. The CDR3 nucleotides read TGTGCCAGCCGAGAGGACAGGGGAGTCTACACCGGGGAGCTGTTTTTT. It translates to CASREDRGVYTGELFF.

J is TRBJ1-5 and V is TRBV5-6, with a weak D call TRBD1 (6 bases). In germline, CDR1 is SGHDT, CDR2 YYEEEE. Trimming shortened V by 0 bases and J by 6 bases, and 22 bases separated the two germline ends. The CDR3 consists of 18 residues. The CDR3: CASSLGPTGRGTVQPQHF. CDR3 nucleotides: TGTGCCAGCAGCTTGGGACCCACAGGCAGGGGAACGGTTCAGCCCCAGCATTTT.

The chain combines TRBV9 with TRBJ2-4; D call uncertain. V was pared by 7 bases and J by 0 bases, with 14 bases between. This CDR3 is 15 amino acids long. CDR1 is SGDLS and CDR2 is YYNGEE in the germline V gene. CDR3 loop: CASRKAELAKNIQYF. As DNA, the CDR3 is TGTGCCAGCCGAAAGGCGGAACTAGCCAAAAACATTCAGTACTTC.

The chain is built from TRBV29-1 and TRBJ1-1, with D unresolved. This CDR3 has 11 amino acids. Germline loops: CDR1 SQVTM, CDR2 ANQGSEA. V lost 5 bases, J lost 2 bases, and 6 bases lay in between. The CDR3 DNA follows: TGCAGCGTTACTGTTAACACTGAAGCTTTCTTT. Its translation is CSVTVNTEAFF.

The rearrangement links TRBV6-4 to TRBJ2-2; D is possibly TRBD1 (6 bases). Trimming took off 2 bases at V and 6 bases at J, with 13 bases between the two ends. This CDR3 is built from 15 residues. Germline V CDR1 and CDR2: MRHNA, SNTAGT. DNA for the CDR3: TGTGCCAGCAGTGACGGGGCAGGGGTCGCCGGGGAGCTGTTTTTT. As protein: CASSDGAGVAGELFF.

This clone appeared a few times. This rearrangement joins TRBV28 to TRBJ1-4, with D possibly being TRBD1 (6 bases). The CDR3 runs to 14 residues. Germline V lookup: CDR1 MDHEN, CDR2 SYDVKM. With 3 bases removed from V and 7 bases from J, the gap between germline ends came to 12 bases. The CDR3 protein is CASSFGGAGEKLFF. The CDR3 DNA reads as TGTGCCAGCAGTTTCGGGGGGGCAGGTGAAAAACTGTTTTTT.

The J gene is TRBJ2-4, the V gene TRBV6-5; 7 bases agree with TRBD1. V lost 5 bases and J lost 5; bases outside the gene matches: 3. The CDR3 contains 13 residues. In germline, CDR1 is MNHEY, CDR2 SVGAGI. The CDR3 DNA follows: TGTGCCAGCAGTAGACAGGGCGAAAACATTCAGTACTTC. Its translation: CASSRQGENIQYF.

The chain joins TRBV28 to TRBJ2-7, with D maybe TRBD1 (5 bases). The CDR3 sequence is 15 residues long. The V and J ends lost 5 bases and 4 bases respectively, with 18 bases between them. CDR1 is MDHEN, CDR2 SYDVKM, per germline. The CDR3 reads CASSNLDRIQYEQYF. The CDR3 coding sequence is TGTGCCAGCAGTAACCTAGACAGAATTCAGTACGAGCAGTACTTC. The full variable domain, rest sourced from reference TRBV28 and TRBJ2-7, is DVKVTQSSRYLVKRTGEKVFLECVQDMDHENMFWYRQDPGLGLRLIYFSYDVKMKEKGDIPEGYSVSREKKERFSLILESASTNQTSMYLCASSNLDRIQYEQYFGPGTRLTVT.

There are a few counts of this clone. J is TRBJ2-5 and V is TRBV28, with D uncertain. Looked up from germline, CDR1 is MDHEN and CDR2 is SYDVKM. This CDR3 comprises 16 residues. Trimming pared 6 bases from V and 2 bases from J, leaving 19 bases between. DNA of the CDR3: TGTGCCAGCAGCCTTCCAGAGCGTAACTCTCAAGAGACCCAGTACTTC. Translating it yields CASSLPERNSQETQYF.

This chain connects TRBV6-1 to TRBJ1-1; 9 bases match TRBD1. Germline V gene data show CDR1 as MNHNS and CDR2 as SASEGT. This CDR3 comprises 13 residues. V was pared by 7 bases and J by 6 bases, with 6 bases of the junction left unmatched. The CDR3 region is CASKEGQGAEAFF. The CDR3 DNA reads TGTGCCAGCAAGGAGGGACAGGGCGCTGAAGCTTTCTTT.

The chain combines TRBV19 with TRBJ1-2; D uncertain. The CDR3 consists of 13 residues. The germline V and J ends were trimmed by 3 bases and 8 bases, with 13 bases remaining between them. In germline, CDR1 is LNHDA, CDR2 SQIVND (reference sequence). The CDR3 is CASSIRRVQGYTF. DNA of the CDR3: TGTGCCAGTAGTATCAGGAGGGTCCAGGGCTACACCTTC.

The chain combines TRBV5-6 with TRBJ2-7, with D possibly TRBD2 on 6 matching bases. In germline, CDR1 is SGHDT, CDR2 YYEEEE. The CDR3 consists of 15 residues. The ends were cut back, 0 bases at V and 3 bases at J, with 13 bases in the middle. In nucleotides, the CDR3 is TGTGCCAGCAGCTTGGTCGGGGGACTCCTCTACGAGCAGTACTTC. Its protein is CASSLVGGLLYEQYF.

The J gene is TRBJ2-5, the V gene TRBV5-4; D is uncertain. The V end lost 4 bases, the J end lost 3 bases, and 16 bases lay between the germline ends. CDR1 is SGHNT and CDR2 is YYREEE in the germline V gene (reference sequence). The CDR3 covers 15 residues. The CDR3 protein is CASSPAAAFEETQYF. The CDR3 DNA is TGTGCCAGCAGCCCTGCGGCAGCCTTTGAAGAGACCCAGTACTTC. Full variable domain (outside the CDR3, taken from reference TRBV5-4 and TRBJ2-5): ETGVTQSPTHLIKTRGQQVTLRCSSQSGHNTVSWYQQALGQGPQFIFQYYREEENGRGNFPPRFSGLQFPNYSSELNVNALELDDSALYLCASSPAAAFEETQYFGPGTRLLVL.

This clone has more than one count but fewer than ten. The gene calls are TRBV27 and TRBJ2-2, with TRBD1 matching over 10 bases. This CDR3 is built from 16 residues. Germline V gene data show CDR1 as MNHEY and CDR2 as SMNVEV (reference sequence). Losses at the gene ends were 6 bases for V and 5 bases for J; bases not matched to a gene: 9. As DNA, the CDR3 is TGTGCCAGCAGCCACCAGGGGACAGGGGAAACCGGGGAGCTGTTTTTT. It encodes CASSHQGTGETGELFF.

V and J are TRBV5-1 and TRBJ2-5, with 10 bases that match TRBD1. V lost 0 bases and J lost 4; bases outside the gene matches: 9. From germline, CDR1 is SGHRS and CDR2 YFSETQ. This CDR3 has 17 amino acids. The CDR3 bases are TGCGCCAGCAGCTTGGCCCAGGGGACAGGGGTAGGAGAGACCCAGTACTTC. It codes for CASSLAQGTGVGETQYF.

Concerning this clone: Sequence at one end of the junction differs from germline and may be a read error. The chain uses TRBV7-9 and TRBJ1-2; 8 bases agree with TRBD1. From germline, CDR1 is SEHNR and CDR2 FQNEAQ (reference sequence). There are 12 residues in the CDR3. The CDR3 protein is CSSSPGGGGYTF. CDR3 in DNA: TGTTCCAGCAGCCCAGGGGGCGGTGGCTACACCTTC.

V gene TRBV5-1 combines with J gene TRBJ2-3; D may be TRBD1 (6 bases). V lost 0 bases, J lost 0 bases, and 11 bases lay in between. Germline lookup yields CDR1 SGHRS and CDR2 YFSETQ. The CDR3 extends over 16 amino acids. The CDR3 sequence is CASSLAAGASTDTQYF. CDR3 nucleotides: TGCGCCAGCAGCTTGGCCGCAGGGGCTAGCACAGATACGCAGTATTTT.

This clone has just a few counts. The rearrangement uses TRBV6-1 and TRBJ1-6; 8 bases line up with TRBD1. The V and J ends lost 1 base and 10 bases, in that order; junction bases with no gene match: 3. CDR1 and CDR2 (germline): MNHNS, SASEGT. This CDR3 comprises 14 residues. The CDR3 reads CASSEGTGGSPLHF. The CDR3 nucleotides read TGTGCCAGCAGTGAAGGCACAGGGGGATCACCCCTCCACTTT.

V gene TRBV5-4 combines with J gene TRBJ2-3; a possible D gene is TRBD2 (6 bases). Germline loops: CDR1 SGHNT, CDR2 YYREEE (reference sequence). The CDR3 contains 15 residues. Trimming removed 6 bases at V and 0 bases at J, with 14 bases between. The CDR3 spells CASNKKRASTDTQYF. CDR3 nucleotides: TGTGCCAGCAACAAAAAGCGGGCGAGCACAGATACGCAGTATTTT.